These T cell receptor beta chains were read from a single sample in a study of T-cell reconstitution after alpha-beta-depleted transplantation in children. Each CDR3 protein gets one entry after TCRdb re-called the PCR reads with MiXCR. The data hold a few hundred thousand distinct CDR3 sequences, with about a quarter observed a single time. Sequences were derived from PBMCs, sampled before TCRalphabeta/CD19-depleted stem cell transplant. These receptors originate from a boy in the first two years of life with Wiskott-Aldrich syndrome, due to receive a stem cell transplant. Each CDR3 is given with its conserved first and last residue. Fields, in order: V gene, D gene, J gene, clone size, CDR3 protein, CDR3 DNA. D genes are given only for firm matches. Only some rows state a clone size, as once, few, many or a class for expanded clones.

v_call: TRBV12-3/TRBV12-4; d_call: .; j_call: TRBJ1-1; clone_size: .; cdr3_aa: CASSFRMNTEAFF; cdr3_nt: TGTGCCAGCAGTTTTAGAATGAACACTGAAGCTTTCTTT
v_call: TRBV3-1; d_call: .; j_call: TRBJ2-1; clone_size: .; cdr3_aa: CASSSTGPYNEQFF; cdr3_nt: TGTGCCAGCAGCTCCACGGGGCCCTACAATGAGCAGTTCTTC
v_call: TRBV9; d_call: TRBD1; j_call: TRBJ2-1; clone_size: .; cdr3_aa: CASSINRGSSYNEQFF; cdr3_nt: TGTGCCAGCAGCATCAACAGGGGGAGCTCCTACAATGAGCAGTTCTTC
v_call: TRBV6-2/TRBV6-3; d_call: TRBD2; j_call: TRBJ2-7; clone_size: .; cdr3_aa: CASSSHPPGLAGRSSYEQYF; cdr3_nt: TGTGCCAGCAGTTCCCATCCACCGGGACTAGCGGGCCGAAGCTCCTACGAGCAGTACTTC
v_call: TRBV5-1; d_call: .; j_call: TRBJ1-5; clone_size: many; cdr3_aa: CASSLALRLRRQPQHF; cdr3_nt: TGCGCCAGCAGCTTAGCGTTGAGGCTGCGAAGGCAGCCCCAGCATTTT
v_call: TRBV7-6; d_call: TRBD1; j_call: TRBJ1-2; clone_size: .; cdr3_aa: CASSPSAGTGFYGYTF; cdr3_nt: TGTGCCAGCAGCCCATCAGCCGGGACAGGGTTCTATGGCTACACCTTC
v_call: TRBV20-1; d_call: .; j_call: TRBJ1-1; clone_size: .; cdr3_aa: CSARRESEAFF; cdr3_nt: TGCAGTGCTAGAAGGGAATCTGAAGCTTTCTTT
v_call: TRBV5-1; d_call: .; j_call: TRBJ1-1; clone_size: few; cdr3_aa: CASSTDSMNTEAFF; cdr3_nt: TGCGCCAGCAGCACGGACAGCATGAACACTGAAGCTTTCTTT
v_call: TRBV19; d_call: TRBD1; j_call: TRBJ1-5; clone_size: .; cdr3_aa: CASTQGANQPQHF; cdr3_nt: TGTGCCAGTACCCAGGGGGCTAATCAGCCCCAGCATTTT
v_call: TRBV20-1; d_call: .; j_call: TRBJ2-1; clone_size: few; cdr3_aa: CSASPLSSYNEQFF; cdr3_nt: TGCAGTGCTAGCCCCCTCAGCTCCTACAATGAGCAGTTCTTC
v_call: TRBV12-3/TRBV12-4; d_call: .; j_call: TRBJ2-1; clone_size: few; cdr3_aa: CASSPGGLHNEQFF; cdr3_nt: TGTGCCAGCAGTCCAGGTGGACTTCACAATGAGCAGTTCTTC
v_call: TRBV20-1; d_call: TRBD2; j_call: TRBJ2-1; clone_size: .; cdr3_aa: CSATPGLVFHEQFF; cdr3_nt: TGCAGTGCTACACCGGGACTAGTATTTCATGAGCAGTTCTTC
v_call: TRBV5-1; d_call: .; j_call: TRBJ2-3; clone_size: few; cdr3_aa: CASSLEAGMRDTQYF; cdr3_nt: TGCGCCAGCAGCTTGGAGGCAGGTATGAGGGATACGCAGTATTTT
v_call: TRBV12-3/TRBV12-4; d_call: TRBD1; j_call: TRBJ2-3; clone_size: few; cdr3_aa: CASSQELGQGATDTQYF; cdr3_nt: TGTGCCAGCAGTCAAGAACTGGGACAGGGGGCAACAGATACGCAGTATTTT
v_call: TRBV12-3/TRBV12-4; d_call: TRBD1; j_call: TRBJ2-5; clone_size: .; cdr3_aa: CASSTDRGATQYF; cdr3_nt: TGTGCCAGCAGCACGGACAGGGGGGCGACCCAGTACTTC
v_call: TRBV7-2; d_call: TRBD2; j_call: TRBJ2-7; clone_size: .; cdr3_aa: CASSSGLAGGSNEQYF; cdr3_nt: TGTGCCAGCAGCTCGGGACTAGCGGGAGGCTCCAACGAGCAGTACTTC
v_call: TRBV20-1; d_call: TRBD2; j_call: TRBJ2-1; clone_size: .; cdr3_aa: CSARDRRASGRISNEQFF; cdr3_nt: TGCAGTGCTAGAGATCGGCGGGCTAGCGGGAGGATCAGCAATGAGCAGTTCTTC
v_call: TRBV19; d_call: TRBD1; j_call: TRBJ2-2; clone_size: .; cdr3_aa: CASNPGTGTGELFF; cdr3_nt: TGTGCCAGTAATCCCGGGACAGGGACCGGGGAGCTGTTTTTT
v_call: TRBV6-5; d_call: .; j_call: TRBJ1-1; clone_size: few; cdr3_aa: CASSYSDRPMNTEAFF; cdr3_nt: TGTGCCAGCAGTTACTCCGACAGACCCATGAACACTGAAGCTTTCTTT
v_call: TRBV20-1; d_call: .; j_call: TRBJ2-1; clone_size: few; cdr3_aa: CSGSRTNEQFF; cdr3_nt: TGCAGTGGCTCCAGGACTAATGAGCAGTTCTTC
v_call: TRBV4-1; d_call: .; j_call: TRBJ2-6; clone_size: .; cdr3_aa: CASSQQSRLAGANVLTF; cdr3_nt: TGCGCCAGCAGCCAACAGAGCCGATTAGCTGGGGCCAACGTCCTGACTTTC
v_call: TRBV12-5; d_call: TRBD2; j_call: TRBJ2-1; clone_size: few; cdr3_aa: CASGLDPAGTTPNEQFF; cdr3_nt: TGTGCTAGTGGTTTGGACCCGGCCGGGACTACCCCCAATGAGCAGTTCTTC
v_call: TRBV20-1; d_call: .; j_call: TRBJ1-4; clone_size: .; cdr3_aa: CSASGPRGGYEKLFF; cdr3_nt: TGCAGTGCTAGTGGGCCCAGGGGAGGATATGAAAAACTGTTTTTT
v_call: TRBV5-1; d_call: .; j_call: TRBJ2-1; clone_size: .; cdr3_aa: CASSLEPGSGYNEQFF; cdr3_nt: TGCGCCAGCAGCTTGGAACCCGGTAGCGGCTACAATGAGCAGTTCTTC
v_call: TRBV20-1; d_call: .; j_call: TRBJ2-5; clone_size: few; cdr3_aa: CSARARVSRRETQYF; cdr3_nt: TGCAGTGCTAGGGCCAGGGTTAGCCGACGGGAGACCCAGTACTTC
v_call: TRBV11-1; d_call: TRBD2; j_call: TRBJ2-4; clone_size: .; cdr3_aa: CASNKWEGLMSQNIQYF; cdr3_nt: TGTGCCAGCAATAAATGGGAGGGACTAATGAGCCAAAACATTCAGTACTTC
v_call: TRBV12-3/TRBV12-4; d_call: .; j_call: TRBJ2-7; clone_size: many; cdr3_aa: CASSLGTGAYEQYF; cdr3_nt: TGTGCCAGCAGCCTCGGGACGGGGGCCTACGAGCAGTACTTC
v_call: TRBV5-1; d_call: TRBD1; j_call: TRBJ2-7; clone_size: .; cdr3_aa: CASSSFGQAISYEQYF; cdr3_nt: TGCGCCAGCAGCTCCTTTGGACAGGCGATCTCCTACGAGCAGTACTTC
v_call: TRBV5-1; d_call: .; j_call: TRBJ2-3; clone_size: few; cdr3_aa: CASSDQPLDTDTQYF; cdr3_nt: TGCGCCAGCAGCGACCAGCCTCTCGACACAGATACGCAGTATTTT
v_call: TRBV20-1; d_call: TRBD2; j_call: TRBJ2-7; clone_size: once; cdr3_aa: CSASTGTSSYEQYF; cdr3_nt: TGCAGTGCTAGCACCGGGACTAGCAGCTACGAGCAGTACTTC
v_call: TRBV10-3; d_call: TRBD1; j_call: TRBJ2-2; clone_size: .; cdr3_aa: CAILSQGTGELFF; cdr3_nt: TGTGCCATCTTGTCACAGGGGACCGGGGAGCTGTTTTTT
v_call: TRBV20-1; d_call: TRBD2; j_call: TRBJ2-5; clone_size: few; cdr3_aa: CSASPTSGRAETQYF; cdr3_nt: TGCAGTGCTAGCCCGACTAGCGGGAGGGCGGAGACCCAGTACTTC
v_call: TRBV5-1; d_call: .; j_call: TRBJ2-7; clone_size: few; cdr3_aa: CASSPRPGYEQYF; cdr3_nt: TGCGCCAGCAGCCCCCGGCCGGGTTACGAGCAGTACTTC
v_call: TRBV6-5; d_call: .; j_call: TRBJ2-1; clone_size: few; cdr3_aa: CASSYYWANGTRGFF; cdr3_nt: .
v_call: TRBV19; d_call: TRBD2; j_call: TRBJ2-5; clone_size: .; cdr3_aa: CASTKGASGGQETQYF; cdr3_nt: TGTGCCAGTACTAAGGGGGCTAGCGGGGGCCAAGAGACCCAGTACTTC
v_call: TRBV18; d_call: .; j_call: TRBJ2-7; clone_size: few; cdr3_aa: CASSQDGRHYEQYF; cdr3_nt: TGTGCCAGCTCACAGGATGGCCGCCACTACGAGCAGTACTTC
v_call: TRBV4-1; d_call: .; j_call: TRBJ2-5; clone_size: few; cdr3_aa: CASSQGGPGVQETQYF; cdr3_nt: TGCGCCAGCAGCCAAGGAGGTCCAGGAGTCCAAGAGACCCAGTACTTC
v_call: TRBV5-5; d_call: .; j_call: TRBJ1-1; clone_size: few; cdr3_aa: CASSFRTLMNTEAFF; cdr3_nt: TGTGCCAGCAGCTTCCGGACGCTCATGAACACTGAAGCTTTCTTT
v_call: TRBV5-1; d_call: TRBD2; j_call: TRBJ2-5; clone_size: .; cdr3_aa: CASSPGLAVETQYF; cdr3_nt: TGCGCCAGCAGCCCCGGACTAGCGGTAGAGACCCAGTACTTC
v_call: TRBV2; d_call: TRBD2; j_call: TRBJ2-1; clone_size: few; cdr3_aa: CASSEALLASGSYNEQFF; cdr3_nt: TGTGCCAGCAGTGAAGCGCTTCTGGCTAGCGGGAGTTACAATGAGCAGTTCTTC
v_call: TRBV5-1; d_call: TRBD2; j_call: TRBJ2-5; clone_size: .; cdr3_aa: CASSREEPQETQYF; cdr3_nt: TGCGCCAGCTCGCGGGAGGAACCTCAAGAGACCCAGTACTTC
v_call: TRBV7-2; d_call: TRBD2; j_call: TRBJ2-1; clone_size: .; cdr3_aa: CASSHSGPTYNEQFF; cdr3_nt: TGTGCCAGCAGCCATAGCGGGCCAACCTACAATGAGCAGTTCTTC
v_call: TRBV30; d_call: .; j_call: TRBJ1-1; clone_size: .; cdr3_aa: CAWREYRETEAFF; cdr3_nt: TGTGCCTGGAGAGAATACAGGGAAACTGAAGCTTTCTTT
v_call: TRBV27; d_call: TRBD1; j_call: TRBJ2-6; clone_size: few; cdr3_aa: CASSMRQGSSGANVLTF; cdr3_nt: TGTGCCAGCAGCATGAGACAGGGAAGCTCTGGGGCCAACGTCCTGACTTTC
v_call: TRBV12-3/TRBV12-4; d_call: .; j_call: TRBJ2-1; clone_size: few; cdr3_aa: CASRPVFGVSEQFF; cdr3_nt: TGTGCCAGCAGACCCGTTTTTGGCGTCAGTGAGCAGTTCTTC
v_call: TRBV20-1; d_call: .; j_call: TRBJ1-5; clone_size: .; cdr3_aa: CSASHPRSFSNQPQHF; cdr3_nt: TGCAGTGCTAGCCATCCAAGGTCCTTTAGCAATCAGCCCCAGCATTTT
v_call: TRBV20-1; d_call: TRBD2; j_call: TRBJ2-3; clone_size: .; cdr3_aa: CSARGLVPDTQYF; cdr3_nt: TGCAGTGCTAGGGGACTAGTCCCAGATACGCAGTATTTT
v_call: TRBV10-3; d_call: .; j_call: TRBJ2-1; clone_size: once; cdr3_aa: CAILATDHNEQFF; cdr3_nt: TGTGCCATCCTAGCGACTGACCACAATGAGCAGTTCTTC
v_call: TRBV5-1; d_call: .; j_call: TRBJ2-1; clone_size: .; cdr3_aa: CASSLVGTAHEQFF; cdr3_nt: TGCGCCAGCAGCTTGGTCGGGACCGCCCATGAGCAGTTCTTC
v_call: TRBV12-3/TRBV12-4; d_call: TRBD2; j_call: TRBJ2-5; clone_size: .; cdr3_aa: CASSSTSGQKETQYF; cdr3_nt: TGTGCCAGCAGTTCGACTAGCGGGCAGAAAGAGACCCAGTACTTC
v_call: TRBV29-1; d_call: .; j_call: TRBJ1-2; clone_size: .; cdr3_aa: CSVEPAGANYGYTF; cdr3_nt: TGCAGCGTCGAACCTGCTGGAGCTAACTATGGCTACACCTTC
v_call: TRBV20-1; d_call: .; j_call: TRBJ2-3; clone_size: few; cdr3_aa: CSALRSRADTQYF; cdr3_nt: TGCAGTGCTCTCAGGAGTAGGGCAGATACGCAGTATTTT
v_call: TRBV6-2/TRBV6-3; d_call: .; j_call: TRBJ2-7; clone_size: .; cdr3_aa: CASRVGGIGTYEQYF; cdr3_nt: TGTGCCAGTAGAGTTGGAGGGATAGGAACCTACGAGCAGTACTTC
v_call: TRBV12-3/TRBV12-4; d_call: .; j_call: TRBJ2-3; clone_size: few; cdr3_aa: CASSLAVYTDTQYF; cdr3_nt: TGTGCCAGCAGTTTAGCGGTTTACACAGATACGCAGTATTTT
v_call: TRBV5-1; d_call: TRBD1; j_call: TRBJ2-7; clone_size: few; cdr3_aa: CASSLAPGQGRPYEQYF; cdr3_nt: TGCGCCAGCAGCTTGGCCCCGGGACAGGGTAGACCCTACGAGCAGTACTTC
v_call: TRBV6-6; d_call: .; j_call: TRBJ1-1; clone_size: .; cdr3_aa: CASMMNTEAFF; cdr3_nt: TGTGCCAGCATGATGAACACTGAAGCTTTCTTT
v_call: TRBV7-9; d_call: TRBD1; j_call: TRBJ1-5; clone_size: .; cdr3_aa: CASSLGAGGARQPQHF; cdr3_nt: TGTGCCAGCAGCTTAGGGGCAGGGGGGGCCCGTCAGCCCCAGCATTTT